These 15 T cell receptor beta chains were sequenced from one sample in a study of blood T cell repertoires in COVID-19. Repertoires were generated with immunoSEQ multiplex PCR, while TCRdb's copy carries only in-frame clones and drops some. The sample records about 110,000 clones, roughly four fifths being singletons. Sequenced input: peripheral blood. Receptors originate from a woman between 65 and 79 years old with acute or convalescent COVID-19.

The chain uses TRBV5-1 and TRBJ1-2; 10 bases match TRBD1. Per the germline V gene, CDR1 is SGHRS and CDR2 is YFSETQ. V lost 1 base to trimming and J lost 5 bases; unmatched junction nucleotides: 5. The CDR3 runs 15 residues. CDR3 amino acids: CASSLLGTGEYGYTF. The CDR3, as DNA: TGCGCCAGCAGCTTGTTAGGGACAGGGGAGTATGGCTACACCTTC.

In its sample, this clone was seen a few times. The chain is built from TRBV7-9 and TRBJ2-3; 12 bases match TRBD2. V gave up 5 bases and J gave up 5 bases; unmatched junction bases: 8. CDR1 and CDR2 from the germline V gene are SEHNR and FQNEAQ (reference sequence). The CDR3 has 16 residues. CDR3 amino acids: CASSARTSGVRDTQYF. In DNA, the CDR3 is TGTGCCAGCAGCGCCCGGACTAGCGGGGTGAGAGATACGCAGTATTTT.

The chain couples TRBV28 to TRBJ1-2, with a possible D match to TRBD1 (6 bases). There are 12 residues in the CDR3. Germline CDR1 and CDR2: MDHEN and SYDVKM. Between the trimmed V and J ends, which lost 6 bases and 6 bases, there was a span of 11 bases. Here the CDR3 DNA reads TGTGCCAGCAGAAGCAGGGGTAATGGCTACACCTTC. Translation: CASRSRGNGYTF.

V usage is TRBV7-2 and J usage is TRBJ1-2; a possible D gene is TRBD1 (6 bases). Germline CDR1 SGHTA, CDR2 FQGNSA. V dropped 5 bases and J dropped 7 bases, with 20 bases sitting between them. There are 15 residues in the CDR3. In DNA, the CDR3 is TGTGCCAGCAGCCCTAGGAACGGGGGGCGGGCTGGCTACACCTTC. The encoded protein is CASSPRNGGRAGYTF.

The chain carries TRBV30 and TRBJ2-3; D unresolved. V was cut by 2 bases and J by 0 bases, with 3 bases left in between. Germline CDR1 and CDR2: GTSNPN and SVGIG (reference sequence). The CDR3 covers 12 residues. This chain's CDR3 is CAWSSSTDTQYF. The DNA of the CDR3 is TGTGCCTGGAGTTCTAGCACAGATACGCAGTATTTT.

This clone has only a few counts. This chain joins TRBV28 and TRBJ2-7; tentatively, D is TRBD2 (5 bases). Looked up from germline, CDR1 is MDHEN and CDR2 is SYDVKM. The CDR3 loop spans 13 amino acids. V was pared by 6 bases and J by 4 bases, with 13 bases between. The CDR3 region is CASSAPGSYEQYV. Written as DNA, the CDR3 is TGTGCCAGCAGCGCTCCGGGATCATACGAGCAGTACGTC.

The genes are TRBV6-2 or TRBV6-3 and TRBJ2-7, with D perhaps TRBD2 (6 bases). CDR1 is MNHEY, CDR2 SVGEGT, per germline. V lost 5 bases and J 1 base, leaving 12 bases between the germline ends. The CDR3 totals 14 residues. CDR3 residues: CASSRPGLSYEQYF. In DNA, the CDR3 is TGTGCCAGCAGTCGTCCGGGACTGTCCTACGAGCAGTACTTC.

This chain uses TRBV27 with TRBJ1-2, with a weak D call TRBD1 (5 bases). Germline lookup yields CDR1 MNHEY and CDR2 SMNVEV (reference sequence). Trimming took 6 bases from V and 5 from J, leaving 19 bases between them. The CDR3 consists of 15 residues. The CDR3 DNA reads TGTGCCAGCAGACCTACAGGTATCCTATTTTATGGCTACACCTTC. Its translation: CASRPTGILFYGYTF.

The chain combines TRBV6-5 with TRBJ2-3; possibly TRBD2 for D (6 bases). CDR1 is MNHEY, CDR2 SVGAGI, per germline. The length of the CDR3 is 15 residues. With 6 bases removed from V and 2 bases from J, the gap between germline ends came to 15 bases. The CDR3 spells CASRGGRLTTDTQYF. The CDR3 DNA reads as TGTGCCAGCAGGGGGGGAAGACTTACCACAGATACGCAGTATTTT.

CDR3 DNA sequence: TGTGCCAGCAGCGGTACAGCGGGAAGATTCTACGAGCAGTACTTC. Translated, it gives CASSGTAGRFYEQYF. The rearrangement joins TRBV3-1 (or the pseudogene TRBV3-2) to TRBJ2-7; 7 positions agree with TRBD2. Looked up from germline, CDR1 is LGHDT and CDR2 is YNNKEL (reference sequence). J was trimmed by 3 bases and V by 5 bases; bases with no gene match: 10. The CDR3 extends over 15 amino acids.

The chain combines TRBV28 with TRBJ2-2; TRBD2 is a possible D gene (6 bases). Deletions cut 7 bases from V and 1 base from J, with 13 bases between. CDR1 and CDR2 from the germline V gene are MDHEN and SYDVKM. CDR3 length equals 15 residues. DNA for the CDR3: TGTGCCAGCATGGGTGCGGGAATGAACACCGGGGAGCTGTTTTTT. As protein: CASMGAGMNTGELFF. The full variable domain, with the rest looked up from reference TRBV28 and TRBJ2-2, is DVKVTQSSRYLVKRTGEKVFLECVQDMDHENMFWYRQDPGLGLRLIYFSYDVKMKEKGDIPEGYSVSREKKERFSLILESASTNQTSMYLCASMGAGMNTGELFFGEGSRLTVL.

The chain uses TRBV3-1 (or the pseudogene TRBV3-2) and TRBJ2-2; TRBD2 matches 8 bases. The CDR3 runs to 18 residues. Trimming took 5 bases from V and 4 from J; bases not matched to a gene: 15. Germline-derived CDR1 and CDR2 are LGHDT and YNNKEL (reference sequence). The CDR3 DNA reads as TGTGCCAGCAGCTCCAACCCGGGACTAGGTTCTGGCACCGGGGAGCTGTTTTTT. Translation: CASSSNPGLGSGTGELFF.

This chain's CDR3 is CASRPDRGRFVSSYNSPLHF. In DNA, the CDR3 is TGTGCCAGCAGACCAGACAGGGGGCGTTTTGTAAGCTCCTATAATTCACCCCTCCACTTT. The chain is built from TRBV28 and TRBJ1-6; 10 nucleotides agree with TRBD1. V gave up 6 bases and J gave up 0 bases; unmatched junction bases: 14. The CDR3 spans 20 residues. Germline loops: CDR1 MDHEN, CDR2 SYDVKM. The entire variable domain, with the rest obtained from reference TRBV28 and TRBJ1-6, is as follows: DVKVTQSSRYLVKRTGEKVFLECVQDMDHENMFWYRQDPGLGLRLIYFSYDVKMKEKGDIPEGYSVSREKKERFSLILESASTNQTSMYLCASRPDRGRFVSSYNSPLHFGNGTRLTVT.

The rearrangement links TRBV7-9 to TRBJ2-7; 9 bases match TRBD1. The germline V gene has CDR1 SEHNR and CDR2 FQNEAQ (reference sequence). The CDR3 spans 15 residues. J lost 4 bases, V lost 4 bases, and 8 bases had no gene match. Written as DNA, the CDR3 is TGTGCCAGCAGCTCAACCTGGACAGGGGAGTACGAGCAGTACTTC. It codes for CASSSTWTGEYEQYF.

This rearrangement joins TRBV21-1 to TRBJ1-5; the table's TRBD1 call for D was not verified on the DNA. TRBV21-1 is given as a pseudogene. CDR3 size: 18 residues. The CDR3 region is CASSVQGVRGAKNQPQHF. The DNA of the CDR3 is TGTGCCAGCAGTGTACAGGGAGTCAGAGGAGCCAAAAATCAGCCCCAGCATTTT.